A selection of T cell receptor beta chains follows, all from one sample in a study of T cell responses to AZD1222 COVID-19 vaccine. Sequencing was performed with immunoSEQ multiplex PCR; in TCRdb, only in-frame clones are kept and a portion is missing. The table has 95,000 to 100,000 clones, about 90% seen once. Sample: peripheral blood, taken on day 0 of AZD1222 vaccination. Source of these receptors: an adult in good health. The CDR3 runs from the conserved cysteine through the conserved F or W. D genes are given only for firm matches.

j_call d_call v_call cdr3_aa
TRBJ1-6 TRBD1 TRBV28 CASSPRTGRQFGGSPLHF
TRBJ1-3 TRBD1 TRBV7-9 CASSLDRGSGNTIYF
TRBJ1-4 TRBD1 TRBV5-1 CASSWTGTYNEKLFF
TRBJ1-1 NA TRBV10-3 CAISAFTETEAFF
TRBJ2-7 NA TRBV6-5 CATMLTYEQYF
TRBJ1-1 TRBD1 TRBV30 CAWRTGQGRNTEAFF
TRBJ1-5 NA TRBV7-8 CATQTGGISPQHF
TRBJ1-1 NA TRBV30 CAWSATLLNTEAFF
TRBJ1-5 NA TRBV6-5 CASRDNFYQPQHF
TRBJ1-3 NA TRBV28 CASSSGGSGNTIYF
TRBJ1-1 NA TRBV19 CATKQGNRAFF
TRBJ2-7 TRBD2 TRBV3-1/TRBV3-2 CASSHPSSGSYEQYF
TRBJ1-1 TRBD1 TRBV10-1 CASSDRGRDTEAFF
TRBJ2-7 TRBD2 TRBV18 CASSPSSGVAGVPYEQYF
TRBJ1-3 NA TRBV3-1/TRBV3-2 CASSLTSQGTGNTIYF
TRBJ1-6 NA TRBV2 CASSDRQNSPLHF
TRBJ1-2 NA TRBV19 CASSIKQPTYGYTF
TRBJ1-6 TRBD1 TRBV6-1 CASSELLPGQSNSPLHF